These 29 T cell receptor beta chains originate from one sample sequenced in a study of blood T cell repertoires in COVID-19. Repertoires were generated with immunoSEQ multiplex PCR, while TCRdb's copy carries only in-frame clones and drops some. The sample gives 50,000 to 55,000 clones, 75% to 90% of which show up once; 2.5% to 3% is in the top ten. The sequenced sample was peripheral blood. Receptors originate from a man older than 75 with acute or convalescent COVID-19.

This chain links TRBV3-1 (or the pseudogene TRBV3-2) with TRBJ2-5; D is possibly TRBD1 (5 bases). The CDR3 is 11 amino acids. CDR1 and CDR2 from the germline V gene are LGHDT and YNNKEL (reference sequence). Trimming left V 4 bases short and J 5 bases short, with 5 bases between. The chain's CDR3 is CASSRQETQYF. DNA for the CDR3: TGTGCCAGCAGCCGACAGGAGACCCAGTACTTC.

This rearrangement joins TRBV2 to TRBJ2-7; TRBD2 might be the D (6 bases). The V end lost 7 bases, the J end lost 6 bases, and 19 bases lay between the germline ends. This CDR3 has 14 amino acids. The germline CDR1 and CDR2 sequences are SNHLY and FYNNEI. The CDR3 reads CASNPTGLQGEQYF. CDR3 bases: TGTGCCAGCAATCCCACGGGACTTCAGGGCGAGCAGTACTTC.

The CDR3 is CASASTERKNIQYF. DNA of the CDR3: TGTGCTAGTGCCTCGACAGAACGCAAAAACATTCAGTACTTC. The V and J genes are TRBV12-5 and TRBJ2-4, with D tentatively TRBD1 (5 bases). The CDR3 consists of 14 residues. Trimming shortened V by 7 bases and J by 3 bases, and 13 bases separated the two germline ends. Germline V gene sequence: CDR1 LGHNT, CDR2 FRNRAP.

The CDR3 loop is CAWDYYRGYTF. DNA of the CDR3: TGTGCCTGGGACTATTACCGGGGCTACACCTTC. The chain employs TRBV30 and TRBJ1-2; D uncertain. Between the trimmed V and J ends, which lost 5 bases and 8 bases, there was a span of 12 bases. The CDR3 contains 11 residues. The V gene's germline CDR1 is GTSNPN and CDR2 SVGIG (reference sequence).

V usage is TRBV5-5 and J usage is TRBJ1-5, with D possibly being TRBD1 (5 bases). The CDR3 contains 12 residues. V lost 2 bases, J lost 6 bases, and 6 bases lay in between. CDR1 and CDR2 from the germline V gene are SGHKS and YYEKEE (reference sequence). In DNA form, the CDR3 reads TGTGCCAGCAGCTTCCAGGGTCAGCCCCAGCATTTT. Translated: CASSFQGQPQHF. Complete variable domain (other parts from reference TRBV5-5 and TRBJ1-5): DAGVTQSPTHLIKTRGQQVTLRCSPISGHKSVSWYQQVLGQGPQFIFQYYEKEERGRGNFPDRFSARQFPNYSSELNVNALLLGDSALYLCASSFQGQPQHFGDGTRLSIL.

This chain connects TRBV4-1 to TRBJ2-3, with 8 bases aligning to TRBD2. V was clipped by 0 bases and J by 2 bases; unmatched bases: 7. The germline V gene encodes CDR1 MGHRA and CDR2 YSYEKL. CDR3 length equals 17 residues. DNA for the CDR3: TGCGCCAGCAGCCAAGATTCCGCGGGGGGCCCCACAGATACGCAGTATTTT. It is translated as CASSQDSAGGPTDTQYF.

The sample holds one count of this clone. V usage is TRBV5-4 and J usage is TRBJ1-6, with no clear D. V dropped 4 bases and J dropped 0 bases, with 11 bases sitting between them. Germline CDR1 is SGHNT and CDR2 is YYREEE (reference sequence). The CDR3 contains 16 residues. CDR3 amino acids: CASSIGLSSYNSPLHF. The CDR3 DNA reads TGTGCCAGCAGCATAGGACTTAGCTCCTATAATTCACCCCTCCACTTT.

The chain has TRBV6-2 or TRBV6-3 and TRBJ1-3; D remains unclear. The V gene's germline CDR1 is MNHEY and CDR2 SVGEGT. The CDR3 extends over 16 amino acids. Deletions cut 0 bases from V and 7 bases from J, with 16 bases between. The CDR3: CASSYSQRGVSNTIYF. The CDR3 nucleotides read TGTGCCAGCAGTTACTCGCAGCGAGGAGTCAGCAACACCATATATTTT.

This clone was counted once. The chain links TRBV5-1 to TRBJ1-6; 8 bases fit TRBD1. In germline, CDR1 is SGHRS, CDR2 YFSETQ. This CDR3 is built from 15 residues. V shed 6 bases and J 7 bases; nucleotides not matched to a gene: 9. This CDR3 is CASTWTGLGNSPLHF. In nucleotides, the CDR3 is TGCGCCAGCACCTGGACAGGGCTCGGGAATTCACCCCTCCACTTT.

Details on this clone: The junction differs from germline at one of its ends, possibly a read error. J is TRBJ2-2 and V is TRBV5-1, with D maybe TRBD1 (6 bases). CDR3 size: 15 residues. CDR1 and CDR2 (germline): SGHRS, YFSETQ. CDR3 in DNA: TGCGCCAGCTCCTCGGGCCAGGGGAACCCCGGGGAGCTGTTTTTT. This sequence encodes CASSSGQGNPGELFF. Full variable domain (missing parts from reference TRBV5-1 and TRBJ2-2): KAGVTQTPRYLIKTRGQQVTLSCSPISGHRSVSWYQQTPGQGLQFLFEYFSETQRNKGNFPGRFSGRQFSNSRSEMNVSTLELGDSALYLCASSSGQGNPGELFFGEGSRLTVL.

The chain recombines TRBV30 with TRBJ1-4; 9 bases match TRBD1. J gave up 7 bases and V 1 base, and 7 bases lay outside the gene matches. The CDR3 spans 15 residues. From germline, CDR1 is GTSNPN and CDR2 SVGIG (reference sequence). The CDR3 spells CAWSAGQGNVEKLFF. The CDR3 DNA reads as TGTGCCTGGAGTGCCGGACAGGGGAACGTTGAAAAACTGTTTTTT.

The rearrangement joins TRBV6-5 to TRBJ2-7, with D possibly being TRBD1 (5 bases). Trimming took 7 bases from V and 3 from J, leaving 19 bases between them. The CDR3 is 15 amino acids. CDR1 is MNHEY, CDR2 SVGAGI, per germline. The CDR3 sequence: CASTLTPGSVYEQYF. The CDR3 region has the DNA TGTGCCAGCACCCTAACGCCAGGGTCGGTCTACGAGCAGTACTTC.

J is TRBJ2-5 and V is TRBV3-1 (or the pseudogene TRBV3-2); D is possibly TRBD1 (5 bases). This CDR3 region has 15 residues. Germline V CDR1 and CDR2: LGHDT, YNNKEL (reference sequence). The germline V and J ends were trimmed by 3 bases and 3 bases, with 14 bases remaining between them. This chain's CDR3 is CASSHRGSIKETQYF. In DNA form, the CDR3 reads TGTGCCAGCAGCCATAGGGGCTCAATCAAAGAGACCCAGTACTTC.

This sequence joins TRBV13 and TRBJ2-3, with D possibly matching TRBD2 (7 bases). V shed 1 base and J shed 0 bases, with 8 bases lying between them. Germline V gene lookup returns CDR1 PRHDT and CDR2 FYEKMQ (reference sequence). This CDR3 is built from 15 residues. The CDR3 sequence is CASSLAGGSTDTQYF. The DNA of the CDR3 is TGTGCCAGCAGCTTAGCGGGGGGCAGCACAGATACGCAGTATTTT.

The V and J genes are TRBV5-6 and TRBJ2-3, with 10 bases lining up with TRBD1. This CDR3 spans 18 amino acids. Trimming removed 4 bases from V and 3 bases from J; junction bases left unmatched: 14. The germline CDR1 and CDR2 sequences are SGHDT and YYEEEE. The CDR3 nucleotides read TGTGCCAGCAGCCTCCCGGTGGGGACAGGGGATTTGACAGATACGCAGTATTTT. Encoded protein: CASSLPVGTGDLTDTQYF.

The chain couples TRBV6-5 to TRBJ1-5; maybe TRBD1 (6 bases). Germline CDR1 is MNHEY and CDR2 is SVGAGI. The V and J ends lost 8 bases and 3 bases respectively, with 8 bases between them. This CDR3 contains 12 residues. CDR3 in amino acids: CASGTNNQPQHF. The CDR3 DNA follows: TGTGCCAGCGGGACAAACAATCAGCCCCAGCATTTT.

The rearrangement uses TRBV6-1 and TRBJ2-3; D gene ambiguous. This CDR3 contains 19 residues. V was pared by 0 bases and J by 0 bases, with 19 bases between. Germline CDR1 MNHNS, CDR2 SASEGT. The CDR3 DNA is TGTGCCAGCAGTGAAGCGCTGATCAGGCCATCAACTAGCACAGATACGCAGTATTTT. Protein product: CASSEALIRPSTSTDTQYF.

This clone has just a few counts. The chain has TRBV11-3 and TRBJ2-5; the match to TRBD1 covers 10 bases. The CDR3 runs to 15 residues. Germline CDR1 SGHNT, CDR2 YENEEA. Losses at the gene ends were 0 bases for V and 4 bases for J; bases not matched to a gene: 2. The CDR3 spells CASSLETGGRETQYF. The CDR3 DNA reads as TGTGCCAGCAGCTTAGAGACAGGGGGCCGAGAGACCCAGTACTTC.

At least ten counts were recorded for this clone. The chain joins TRBV6-5 to TRBJ2-2; possibly TRBD1 for D (5 bases). V dropped 8 bases and J dropped 1 base, with 11 bases sitting between them. The CDR3 extends over 14 amino acids. Germline lookup yields CDR1 MNHEY and CDR2 SVGAGI. This chain's CDR3 is CASSNRWNTGELFF. In DNA form, the CDR3 reads TGTGCCAGCTCGAACAGGTGGAACACCGGGGAGCTGTTTTTT.

This chain connects TRBV30 to TRBJ1-5; D might be TRBD1 (6 bases). This CDR3 comprises 14 residues. The V gene's germline CDR1 is GTSNPN and CDR2 SVGIG (reference sequence). Trimming cost V 7 bases and J 5 bases, with 18 bases left between them. The CDR3 spells CAFASGHHYQPQHF. CDR3 in DNA: TGTGCCTTCGCCTCGGGACATCATTATCAGCCCCAGCATTTT. Looking up the rest from reference TRBV30 and TRBJ1-5 gives the full variable domain: SQTIHQWPATLVQPVGSPLSLECTVEGTSNPNLYWYRQAAGRGLQLLFYSVGIGQISSEVPQNLSASRPQDRQFILSSKKLLLSDSGFYLCAFASGHHYQPQHFGDGTRLSIL.

The J gene is TRBJ1-2, the V gene TRBV6-5; no reliable D call. Germline CDR1 is MNHEY and CDR2 is SVGAGI. This CDR3 is 12 amino acids long. The germline V and J ends were trimmed by 6 bases and 2 bases, with 7 bases remaining between them. DNA for the CDR3: TGTGCCAGCAGGGTACAGAACTATGGCTACACCTTC. This codes for CASRVQNYGYTF.

The genes are TRBV5-6 and TRBJ2-7; a possible D gene is TRBD2 (6 bases). Germline V gene data show CDR1 as SGHDT and CDR2 as YYEEEE. Between the trimmed V and J ends, which lost 7 bases and 4 bases, there was a span of 15 bases. The CDR3 runs 13 residues. The CDR3 protein is CASREWGLYEQYF. CDR3 nucleotide sequence: TGTGCCAGCCGGGAGTGGGGGTTGTACGAGCAGTACTTC.

This sequence joins TRBV24-1 and TRBJ2-3; 7 nucleotides match TRBD1. CDR1 and CDR2 (germline): KGHDR, SFDVKD. J gave up 1 base and V 5 bases, and 5 bases lay outside the gene matches. The CDR3 runs 15 residues. The CDR3 nucleotides read TGTGCCACCAGTGCGACGAGGGGGCGCACAGATACGCAGTATTTT. Translation gives CATSATRGRTDTQYF.

This CDR3 is CSVDSELPNTEAFF. The CDR3 DNA reads TGCAGCGTTGATAGTGAACTGCCGAACACTGAAGCTTTCTTT. The V gene is TRBV29-1, the J gene TRBJ1-1; no firm D call. Trimming left V 3 bases short and J 1 base short, with 12 bases between. This CDR3 is built from 14 residues. Germline CDR1 is SQVTM and CDR2 is ANQGSEA. Based on the CDR3 plus reference TRBV29-1 and TRBJ1-1, the full variable domain is SAVISQKPSRDICQRGTSLTIQCQVDSQVTMMFWYRQQPGQSLTLIATANQGSEATYESGFVIDKFPISRPNLTFSTLTVSNMSPEDSSIYLCSVDSELPNTEAFFGQGTRLTVV.

This chain connects TRBV4-3 to TRBJ1-4; a possible D gene is TRBD1 (6 bases). Per germline, CDR1 LGHNA and CDR2 YSLEER. This CDR3 spans 17 amino acids. The V and J ends lost 1 base and 12 bases respectively, with 24 bases between them. The CDR3 loop reads CASSQGVAGTHRGELFF. In nucleotides, the CDR3 is TGCGCCAGCAGCCAAGGGGTGGCCGGGACACATCGGGGGGAACTGTTTTTT.

The chain uses TRBV12-3 or TRBV12-4 and TRBJ1-2; no reliable D call. The CDR3 consists of 13 residues. Trimming removed 5 bases at V and 7 bases at J, with 14 bases between. The CDR3 sequence is CASSRDSGPGYTF. In DNA, the CDR3 is TGTGCCAGCAGTCGCGACTCGGGTCCTGGCTACACCTTC.

This chain links TRBV12-3 or TRBV12-4 with TRBJ2-2; possible D gene TRBD2, 5 bases. V dropped 6 bases and J dropped 6 bases, with 8 bases sitting between them. The CDR3 is made up of 12 amino acids. CDR3 sequence: CASRSGPGELFF. For the CDR3, the DNA is TGTGCCAGCAGGAGCGGCCCCGGGGAGCTGTTTTTT.

The genes are TRBV6-5 and TRBJ2-4; 7 bases match TRBD2. The CDR3 contains 16 residues. CDR1 is MNHEY, CDR2 SVGAGI, per germline. After removal of 0 bases from V and 1 base from J, the junction contained 3 bases not matched to a gene. CDR3 sequence (DNA): TGTGCCAGCAGTTACTCGGGGGGGAGGGCCAAAAACATTCAGTACTTC. It encodes CASSYSGGRAKNIQYF.

V usage is TRBV5-1 and J usage is TRBJ2-7; no clear D. Trimming pared 0 bases from V and 0 bases from J, leaving 7 bases between. The length of the CDR3 is 14 residues. Germline CDR1 is SGHRS and CDR2 is YFSETQ. This CDR3 reads CASSLDTSSYEQYF. The CDR3 DNA is TGCGCCAGCAGCTTGGACACAAGCTCCTACGAGCAGTACTTC. Combining the CDR3 with reference TRBV5-1 and TRBJ2-7 gives the whole variable domain KAGVTQTPRYLIKTRGQQVTLSCSPISGHRSVSWYQQTPGQGLQFLFEYFSETQRNKGNFPGRFSGRQFSNSRSEMNVSTLELGDSALYLCASSLDTSSYEQYFGPGTRLTVT.